One and the same sample provided the 16 T cell receptor beta chains below, sequenced in a study of T-cell reconstitution after alpha-beta-depleted transplantation in children. The TCRbeta library incorporated unique molecular identifiers. A single record per CDR3 protein comes from TCRdb applying MiXCR to the PCR reads. Of a few hundred thousand distinct CDR3 sequences listed, about 11% are singletons. The sequenced sample was PBMCs from the stem cell graft donor, obtained from the stem cell graft. Every receptor here comes from a human donor who donated a stem cell graft to a child with acute myeloid leukemia.

The V gene is TRBV15, the J gene TRBJ1-5; D perhaps matches TRBD1 (5 bases). Germline CDR1 reads LNHNV; CDR2 reads YYDKDF (reference sequence). Between the trimmed V and J ends, which lost 5 bases and 3 bases, there was a span of 17 bases. The CDR3 is 16 amino acids. CDR3 region: CATSPIVGRNNQPQHF. In DNA, the CDR3 is TGTGCCACCAGCCCAATCGTGGGACGCAACAATCAGCCCCAGCATTTT.

The V call is TRBV6-6, the J call TRBJ2-3; D is unresolved. Trimming shortened V by 7 bases and J by 2 bases, and 10 bases separated the two germline ends. The CDR3 sequence is 13 residues long. Germline V gene sequence: CDR1 MNHNY, CDR2 SVGAGI (reference sequence). This chain's CDR3 is CASTQPPTDTQYF. DNA for the CDR3: TGTGCCAGCACCCAGCCCCCCACAGATACGCAGTATTTT.

This clonotype has only a few counts. The V call is TRBV24-1, the J call TRBJ2-5; no clear D. The germline gives CDR1 KGHDR, CDR2 SFDVKD. Trimming stripped 4 bases from V and 3 bases from J, with 14 bases between. The CDR3 has 15 residues. Here the CDR3 DNA reads TGTGCCACCAGTGACCCTCGAAGCCCCAAAGAGACCCAGTACTTC. This gives the protein CATSDPRSPKETQYF.

The table lists this clonotype with many counts. This chain links TRBV11-2 with TRBJ2-1; 14 positions match TRBD2. This CDR3 comprises 19 residues. CDR1 SGHAT and CDR2 FQNNGV come from the germline V gene. The junction had 8 bases not matched to a gene; V was cut back by 4 bases and J by 0 bases. In DNA form, the CDR3 reads TGTGCCAGCAGCTCCCTGACTAGCGGGAGGGCCCTCTCCTACAATGAGCAGTTCTTC. This codes for CASSSLTSGRALSYNEQFF.

This clonotype showed up just a few times. CDR3 residues: CSARGLAGGLSSYNEQFF. DNA of the CDR3: TGCAGTGCTAGGGGACTAGCGGGAGGACTAAGCTCCTACAATGAGCAGTTCTTC. The chain couples TRBV20-1 to TRBJ2-1; 15 nucleotides agree with TRBD2. V lost 3 bases to trimming and J lost 0 bases; unmatched junction nucleotides: 6. This CDR3 spans 18 amino acids. Germline assignment: CDR1 DFQATT and CDR2 SNEGSKA (reference sequence).

This clonotype was counted many times. J is TRBJ2-2 and V is TRBV24-1, with TRBD1 matching 9 bases. Germline-derived CDR1 and CDR2 are KGHDR and SFDVKD. This CDR3 is 15 amino acids long. Losses at the gene ends were 3 bases for V and 3 bases for J; bases not matched to a gene: 1. The CDR3 spells CATSDGDRDTGELFF. In DNA, the CDR3 is TGTGCCACCAGTGATGGGGACAGGGACACCGGGGAGCTGTTTTTT.

This chain joins TRBV5-8 and TRBJ2-1; 11 nucleotides agree with TRBD2. The CDR3 spans 16 residues. The germline CDR1 and CDR2 sequences are SGHTS and YDEGEE. Trimming took 1 base from V and 3 from J; bases not matched to a gene: 3. CDR3 loop: CASSLFSGRVYNEQFF. The CDR3 DNA reads as TGTGCCAGCAGCTTGTTTAGCGGGAGGGTCTACAATGAGCAGTTCTTC.

In the case of this clonotype: A read error may explain this, as a much larger clone is one base away. The chain joins TRBV6-1 to TRBJ2-4; 12 positions agree with TRBD2. In germline, CDR1 is MNHNS, CDR2 SASEGT. The CDR3 has 20 amino acids. DNA for the CDR3: TGTGCCAGCAGTGAAAGGGAAACGACTAGCGGGGGAGTAGCCAAAAACAGTCAGTACTTC. Amino acid sequence: CASSERETTSGGVAKNSQYF.

V is TRBV6-1 and J is TRBJ1-5, with 10 bases that match TRBD1. The CDR3 is 15 amino acids. V was pared by 6 bases and J by 5 bases, with 7 bases of the junction left unmatched. The V gene's germline CDR1 is MNHNS and CDR2 SASEGT. The DNA for the CDR3 is TGTGCCAGCAGGGGTCTCGGGACAGGGGATCAGCCCCAGCATTTT. Translation gives CASRGLGTGDQPQHF.

The chain employs TRBV5-1 and TRBJ1-1; weak D call: TRBD1 (5 bases). V dropped 5 bases and J dropped 5 bases, with 22 bases sitting between them. The germline gives CDR1 SGHRS, CDR2 YFSETQ. The CDR3 length is 16 residues. This CDR3 is CASRRDIGRGETEAFF. The CDR3 DNA follows: TGCGCCAGCAGGCGCGACATTGGGCGAGGGGAAACTGAAGCTTTCTTT.

The chain couples TRBV20-1 to TRBJ2-5, with TRBD2 matching 8 bases. Losses at the gene ends were 1 base for V and 0 bases for J; bases not matched to a gene: 13. The CDR3 totals 18 residues. The germline CDR1 and CDR2 sequences are DFQATT and SNEGSKA (reference sequence). This CDR3 reads CSARAPGSGGPYQETQYF. CDR3 DNA sequence: TGCAGTGCTAGAGCCCCGGGGAGCGGGGGACCGTACCAAGAGACCCAGTACTTC.

The chain combines TRBV5-5 with TRBJ2-5; D not resolved. Trimming removed 9 bases from V and 0 bases from J, with 12 bases in between. This CDR3 region has 13 residues. Germline V gives CDR1 SGHKS, CDR2 YYEKEE (reference sequence). The CDR3 reads CATTPHYQETQYF. The CDR3 bases are TGTGCCACAACCCCACACTACCAAGAGACCCAGTACTTC.

The sample holds many counts of this clonotype. This chain uses TRBV6-6 with TRBJ1-1; possibly TRBD1 for D (5 bases). With 2 bases removed from V and 6 bases from J, the gap between germline ends came to 10 bases. The CDR3 runs 13 residues. Looked up from germline, CDR1 is MNHNY and CDR2 is SVGAGI (reference sequence). CDR3 region: CASSYPGGSEAFF. The CDR3 nucleotides read TGTGCCAGCAGTTACCCTGGGGGTTCTGAAGCTTTCTTT.

This clonotype came up a few times. CDR3 amino acids: CASTPVNTEAFF. In nucleotides, the CDR3 is TGTGCCAGCACCCCGGTGAACACTGAAGCTTTCTTT. The chain joins TRBV7-9 to TRBJ1-1, with unresolved D. This CDR3 region has 12 residues. CDR1 is SEHNR, CDR2 FQNEAQ, per germline (reference sequence). With 7 bases removed from V and 0 bases from J, the gap between germline ends came to 6 bases.

This clonotype was counted ten times or more. V and J are TRBV12-3 or TRBV12-4 and TRBJ2-3, with 7 bases matching TRBD1. J lost 2 bases, V lost 4 bases, and 9 bases had no gene match. The CDR3 contains 16 residues. CDR3 amino acids: CASSSPQGSATDTQYF. The CDR3 bases are TGTGCCAGCAGTTCCCCACAGGGGAGCGCCACAGATACGCAGTATTTT.

There are a few counts of this clonotype. This chain connects TRBV25-1 to TRBJ1-4, with 8 bases aligning to TRBD1. Germline V gene sequence: CDR1 MGHDK, CDR2 SYGVNS. The V and J ends lost 7 bases and 8 bases, in that order; junction bases with no gene match: 9. The CDR3 runs 14 residues. CDR3 sequence: CASTSGGWDEKLFF. For the CDR3, the DNA is TGTGCCAGCACATCAGGGGGCTGGGACGAAAAACTGTTTTTT. The full variable domain, with the rest looked up from reference TRBV25-1 and TRBJ1-4, is EADIYQTPRYLVIGTGKKITLECSQTMGHDKMYWYQQDPGMELHLIHYSYGVNSTEKGDLSSESTVSRIRTEHFPLTLESARPSHTSQYLCASTSGGWDEKLFFGSGTQLSVL.